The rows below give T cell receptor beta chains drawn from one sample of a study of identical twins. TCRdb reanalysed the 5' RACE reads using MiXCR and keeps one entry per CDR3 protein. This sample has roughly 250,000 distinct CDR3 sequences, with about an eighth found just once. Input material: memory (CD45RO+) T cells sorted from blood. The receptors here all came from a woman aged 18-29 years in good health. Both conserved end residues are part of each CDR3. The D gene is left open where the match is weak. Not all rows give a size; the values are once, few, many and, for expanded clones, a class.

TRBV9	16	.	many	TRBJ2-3	TGTGCCAGCAGCGTATCCCCGGGGGGCCACACAGATACGCAGTATTTT	CASSVSPGGHTDTQYF
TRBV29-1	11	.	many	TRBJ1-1	TGCAGCGTTGGGTCGGGGCCTGAAGCTTTCTTT	CSVGSGPEAFF
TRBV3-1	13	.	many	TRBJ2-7	TGTGCCAGCAGCCAACTGGGGGGCTACGAGCAGTACTTC	CASSQLGGYEQYF
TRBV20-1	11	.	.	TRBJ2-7	TGCAGTGCTAGAGGGGGGAGCGAGCAGTACTTC	CSARGGSEQYF
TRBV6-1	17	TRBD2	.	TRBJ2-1	TGTGCCAGCAGCGGGGGTCGAACTAGCGGGGCTTACAATGAGCAGTTCTTC	CASSGGRTSGAYNEQFF
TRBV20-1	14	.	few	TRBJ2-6	TGCAGTGCACGTGACAGTGCCGGGGCCAACGTCCTGACTTTC	CSARDSAGANVLTF
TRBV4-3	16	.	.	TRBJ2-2	TGCGCCAGCAGCCAAGGCAACCTGGGGAACACCGGGGAGCTGTTTTTT	CASSQGNLGNTGELFF
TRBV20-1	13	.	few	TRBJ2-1	TGCAGTGCTAGACGTCTACCGCACAATGAGCAGTTCTTC	CSARRLPHNEQFF
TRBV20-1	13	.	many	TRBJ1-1	TGCAGTGCTAGAGATCTGGGGGGGTCTGAAGCTTTCTTT	CSARDLGGSEAFF
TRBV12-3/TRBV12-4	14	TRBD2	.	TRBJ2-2	TGTGCCAGCACGCAGCGGGAGGGGACCGGGGAGCTGTTTTTT	CASTQREGTGELFF
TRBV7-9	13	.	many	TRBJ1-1	TGTGCCAGCAGCTGGGTATCGAACACTGAAGCTTTCTTT	CASSWVSNTEAFF
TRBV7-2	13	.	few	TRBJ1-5	TGTGCCAGCAGCTCCTTGAGGGATCAGCCCCAGCATTTT	CASSSLRDQPQHF
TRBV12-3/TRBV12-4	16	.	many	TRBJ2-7	TGTGCCAGCAGTTTCGTTTCGGCAGGGACCGCCTACGAGCAGTACTTC	CASSFVSAGTAYEQYF
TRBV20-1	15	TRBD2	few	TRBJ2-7	TGCAGTGCTGGCATAAGGGACTACACGTCCTACGAGCAGTACTTC	CSAGIRDYTSYEQYF
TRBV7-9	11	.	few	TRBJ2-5	TGTGCCAGCAGCTCGTTGGGGGCCCAGTACTTC	CASSSLGAQYF
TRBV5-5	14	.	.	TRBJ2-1	TGTGCCAGCAGCTTGGTCTGGGGCGTGCATGAGCAGTTCTTC	CASSLVWGVHEQFF
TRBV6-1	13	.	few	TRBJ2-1	TGTGCCAGCAGTGACAGCGAGCACAATGAGCAGTTCTTC	CASSDSEHNEQFF
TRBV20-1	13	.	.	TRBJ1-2	TGCAGTGCTAGAGATCCCGGGGGAGTTGACTACACCTTC	CSARDPGGVDYTF
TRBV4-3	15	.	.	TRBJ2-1	TGCGCCAGCAGCCAAGATAGTAGCACCTACAATGAGCAGTTCTTC	CASSQDSSTYNEQFF
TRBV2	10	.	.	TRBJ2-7	TGTGCCAGCAGTTTAGGACTGGAGGAATTC	CASSLGLEEF
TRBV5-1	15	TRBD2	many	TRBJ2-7	TGCGCCAGCAGTCCGGTTAGCGGGATATCCTACGAGCAGTACTTC	CASSPVSGISYEQYF
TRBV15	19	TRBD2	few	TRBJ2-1	TGTGCCACCAGCAGTAATCGGCTAGCGGGAGTGTCTTTTGGTAATGAGCAGTTCTTC	CATSSNRLAGVSFGNEQFF
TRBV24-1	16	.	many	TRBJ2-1	TGTGCCACCAGTGATGGAACGAGGGGGTCCTACAATGAGCAGTTCTTC	CATSDGTRGSYNEQFF
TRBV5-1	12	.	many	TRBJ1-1	TGCGCCAGCAGCTCTGGCCTTCGAGAAGCTTTCTTT	CASSSGLREAFF
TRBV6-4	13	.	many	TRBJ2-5	TGTGCCAGCAGTCGGGAGCCTCAAGAGACCCAGTACTTC	CASSREPQETQYF
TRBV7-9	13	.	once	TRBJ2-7	TGTGCCAGCAGCTTAGACTTACCGTACGAGCAGTACTTC	CASSLDLPYEQYF
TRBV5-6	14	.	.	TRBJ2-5	TGTGCCAGCAGCTGGGGGGCGGGGGCCGAGACCCAGTACTTC	CASSWGAGAETQYF
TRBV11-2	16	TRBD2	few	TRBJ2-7	TGTGCCAGCACCCTTACCTCGGGACTAGTCGCTTACGAGCAGTACTTC	CASTLTSGLVAYEQYF
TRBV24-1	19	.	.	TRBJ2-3	TGTGCCACCAGTGATATCCTACCCGGAGGGCGAGGGTCCACAGATACGCAGTATTTT	CATSDILPGGRGSTDTQYF
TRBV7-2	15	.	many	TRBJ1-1	TGTGCCAGCAGCTTAGTTGGGGGTGGGAACACTGAAGCTTTCTTT	CASSLVGGGNTEAFF
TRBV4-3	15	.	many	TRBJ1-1	TGCGCCAGCAGCCAAGATCACTACCTCAGCACTGAAGCTTTCTTT	CASSQDHYLSTEAFF
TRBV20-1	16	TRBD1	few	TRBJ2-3	TGCAGTGCTGTCAGACGGGGACAGGGACATGCCGGTACGCAGTATTTT	CSAVRRGQGHAGTQYF
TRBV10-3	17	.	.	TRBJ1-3	TGTGCCATCAGTGAGAGGCTGACTGGACTCTCTGGAAACACCATATATTTT	CAISERLTGLSGNTIYF
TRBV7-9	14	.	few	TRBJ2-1	TGTGCCAGCAGCTTAATTAGCGGCTACAATGAGCAGTTCTTC	CASSLISGYNEQFF
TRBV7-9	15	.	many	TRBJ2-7	TGTGCCAGCAGCTTAGGTTCAGGGGACGTCTACGAGCAGTACTTC	CASSLGSGDVYEQYF
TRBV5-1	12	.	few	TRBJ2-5	TGCGCCAGCAGCAAACACCAAGAGACCCAGTACTTC	CASSKHQETQYF
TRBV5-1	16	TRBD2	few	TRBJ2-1	TGCGCCAGCAGCCGGATTAGCGGGAGCTCCTACAATGAGCAGTTCTTC	CASSRISGSSYNEQFF
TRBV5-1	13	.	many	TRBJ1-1	TGCGCCAGCAGCTTGTTTGTGGCTGGTGAAGCTTTCTTT	CASSLFVAGEAFF
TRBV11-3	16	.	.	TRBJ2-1	TGTGCCAGCAGCTTAGGTTTAGGGGCATCCTACAATGAGCAGTTCTTC	CASSLGLGASYNEQFF
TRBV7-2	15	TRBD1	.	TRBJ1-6	TGTGCCAGCAGCTTAGTGGGACAGGTTAATTCACCCCTCCACTTT	CASSLVGQVNSPLHF
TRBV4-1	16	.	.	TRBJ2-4	TGCGCCAGCAGCCCCGAGACTCGATTAGCCAAAAACATTCAGTACTTC	CASSPETRLAKNIQYF
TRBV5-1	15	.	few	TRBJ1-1	TGCGCCAGCAGCTTGGGTGGAGGCATGAACACTGAAGCTTTCTTT	CASSLGGGMNTEAFF
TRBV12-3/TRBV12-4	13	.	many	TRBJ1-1	TGTGCCAGCAGTTTTGGGACAATCACTGAAGCTTTCTTT	CASSFGTITEAFF
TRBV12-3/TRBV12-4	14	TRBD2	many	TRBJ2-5	TGTGCCAGCAGTTTGGAGCGGGGCCCACGGGCCCAGTACTTC	CASSLERGPRAQYF
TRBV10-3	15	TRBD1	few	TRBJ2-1	TGTGCCATCCTCGGGGGGGACAGGGGAAGCAGTGAGCAGTTCTTC	CAILGGDRGSSEQFF
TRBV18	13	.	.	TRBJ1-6	TGTGCCAGCTCACCCGGACACCTATCGCCCCTCCACTTT	CASSPGHLSPLHF
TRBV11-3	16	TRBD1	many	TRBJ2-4	TGTGCCAGCAGCCCCTTGACCCGGGACAGGGGAAACATTCAGTACTTC	CASSPLTRDRGNIQYF
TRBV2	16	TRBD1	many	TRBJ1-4	TGTGCCAGCAGTCCTGGACAGGGATCGACACATGAAAAACTGTTTTTT	CASSPGQGSTHEKLFF
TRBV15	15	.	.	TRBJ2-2	TGTGCCACCAGCTCCTTTGGAGTTTTTACCGGGGAGCTGTTTTTT	CATSSFGVFTGELFF
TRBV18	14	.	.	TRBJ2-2	TGTGCCAGCTCATTACAGCTGAACACCGGGGAGCTGTTTTTT	CASSLQLNTGELFF
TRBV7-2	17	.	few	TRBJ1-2	TGTGCCAGCAGCCGCCGGATGCGGGCGACCGAAAACTATGGCTACACCTTC	CASSRRMRATENYGYTF
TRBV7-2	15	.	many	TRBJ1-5	TGTGCCAGCAGCCCGGGGACACGGGAAAATCAGCCCCAGCATTTT	CASSPGTRENQPQHF